The present entry profiles one T cell receptor beta chain with its context. PCR employed 60 Vbeta and 13 Jbeta primers. The method was immunoSEQ multiplex PCR; TCRdb's version includes in-frame clones alone and lacks a portion of them. The sample shows around 140,000 clones, and about 1.5% sits with its ten largest clones. This sample stems from a study of cytomegalovirus exposure and HLA in healthy donors. CDR1 SGDLS and CDR2 YYNGEE come from the germline V gene. Trimming removed 4 bases from V and 7 bases from J; junction bases left unmatched: 9. The CDR3 consists of 15 residues. The sequence came from a woman aged 40-49 years in good health and CMV-seropositive. V gene TRBV9 combines with J gene TRBJ2-1, with TRBD2 matching 9 bases. Sequencing was done on a sample of PBMCs. For the CDR3, the DNA is TGTGCCAGCAGCCCCTCTAGCGGGAAAGGTAATGAGCAGTTCTTC. Translated, it gives CASSPSSGKGNEQFF.